One sample yielded the 4 T cell receptor beta chains listed below, sequenced in a study of blood T cells in healthy people across ages. A second PCR, run for about 7 to 11 cycles, used a sample-barcoded 5' primer plus a J-beta primer mix. TCRdb fed the 5' RACE reads into MiXCR, producing one record per CDR3 protein. Found here are more than 550,000 distinct CDR3 sequences, about a fifth of them singletons; the top ten hold roughly 22%. The sequenced sample consisted of blood. These receptors were collected from a man between 65 and 85 years old in good health.

The chain links TRBV7-2 to TRBJ2-7, with 9 bases fitting TRBD1. Germline loops: CDR1 SGHTA, CDR2 FQGNSA. This CDR3 has 16 residues. The ends lost 11 bases at V and 3 bases at J; junction bases unmatched: 17. CDR3 sequence reads: CAGGGQDRGNIYEQYV. CDR3 DNA sequence: TGTGCCGGGGGAGGGCAAGACAGGGGGAACATCTACGAGCAGTACGTC.

The CDR3 DNA follows: TGCGCCAGCAGCTTGGAATCAAGCTCCTATAATTCACCCCTCCACTTT. Translated: CASSLESSSYNSPLHF. The chain recombines TRBV5-1 with TRBJ1-6, with D unresolved. CDR1 is SGHRS and CDR2 is YFSETQ in the germline V gene. There are 16 residues in the CDR3. V lost 0 bases and J 0 bases, leaving 7 bases between the germline ends.

This clonotype occurred a few times. The V gene is TRBV14, the J gene TRBJ2-3, with 10 bases lining up with TRBD2. The CDR3 length is 16 residues. Germline loops: CDR1 SGHDN, CDR2 FVKESK. Trimming at V came to 7 bases and at J to 0 bases, leaving 7 bases not matched to a gene. CDR3 sequence: CASKSQLAGSTDTQYF. The CDR3 nucleotides read TGTGCCAGCAAATCACAACTAGCGGGGAGCACAGATACGCAGTATTTT.

The chain employs TRBV3-1 and TRBJ2-3, with TRBD1 as a possible D gene (7 bases). The V gene's germline CDR1 is LGHDT and CDR2 YNNKEL (reference sequence). The CDR3 has 18 amino acids. V dropped 0 bases and J dropped 2 bases, with 18 bases sitting between them. Written as DNA, the CDR3 is TGTGCCAGCAGCCAAGATCGAAGGAGGGGGCGCTCCACAGATACGCAGTATTTT. It translates to CASSQDRRRGRSTDTQYF.